A single T cell receptor beta chain is shown here with its context. Trimming shortened V by 4 bases and J by 11 bases, and 11 bases separated the two germline ends. The CDR3 is made up of 11 amino acids. The V gene's germline CDR1 is MDHEN and CDR2 SYDVKM. The data were obtained in a study of T cell responses to AZD1222 COVID-19 vaccine. Looking at the study overall: Recipients boosted at about 4 weeks or about 12 weeks are pooled.

Libraries were prepared by immunoSEQ multiplex PCR; TCRdb keeps only in-frame clonotypes and omits some of them. The sample includes 110,000 or so clones, 88% of them seen just once. The specimen was peripheral blood, collected on day 0 of AZD1222 vaccination. This TCR was recovered from an adult in good health. The rearrangement uses TRBV28 and TRBJ1-1; the D is unclear. Here the CDR3 reads CASSSSSGAFF. The DNA for the CDR3 is TGTGCCAGCAGTTCATCCTCCGGGGCTTTCTTT.